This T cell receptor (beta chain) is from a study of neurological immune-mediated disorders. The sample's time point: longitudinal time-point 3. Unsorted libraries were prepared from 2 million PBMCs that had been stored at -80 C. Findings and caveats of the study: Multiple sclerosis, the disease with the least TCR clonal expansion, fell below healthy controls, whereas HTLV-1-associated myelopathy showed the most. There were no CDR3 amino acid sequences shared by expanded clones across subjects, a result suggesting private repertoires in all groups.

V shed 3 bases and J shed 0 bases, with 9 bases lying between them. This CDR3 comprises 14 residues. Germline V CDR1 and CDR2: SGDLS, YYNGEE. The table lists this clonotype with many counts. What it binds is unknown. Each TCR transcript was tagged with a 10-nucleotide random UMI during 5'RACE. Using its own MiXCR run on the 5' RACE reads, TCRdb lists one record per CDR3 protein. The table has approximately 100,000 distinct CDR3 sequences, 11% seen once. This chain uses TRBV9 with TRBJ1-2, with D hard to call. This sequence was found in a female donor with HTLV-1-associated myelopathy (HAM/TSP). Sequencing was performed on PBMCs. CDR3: CASSDVPSNYGYTF. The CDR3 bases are TGTGCCAGCAGCGATGTACCCTCTAACTATGGCTACACCTTC.